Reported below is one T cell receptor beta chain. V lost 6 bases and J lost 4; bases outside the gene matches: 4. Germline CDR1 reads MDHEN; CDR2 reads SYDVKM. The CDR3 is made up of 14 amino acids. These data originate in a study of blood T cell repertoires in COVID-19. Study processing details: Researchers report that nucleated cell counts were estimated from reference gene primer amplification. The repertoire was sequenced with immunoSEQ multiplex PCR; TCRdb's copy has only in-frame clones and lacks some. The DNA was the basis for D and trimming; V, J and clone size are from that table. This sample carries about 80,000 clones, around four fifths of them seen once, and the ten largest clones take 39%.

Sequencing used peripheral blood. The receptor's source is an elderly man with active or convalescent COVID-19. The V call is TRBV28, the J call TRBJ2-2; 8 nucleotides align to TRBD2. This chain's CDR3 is CASRRLARTGELFF. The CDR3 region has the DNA TGTGCCAGCAGGAGACTAGCGCGCACCGGGGAGCTGTTTTTT.